This TCR beta chain was captured by sequencing in a study of monozygotic twins with inflammatory bowel disease. Notes on the study in general: Comparison of concordant versus discordant twins revealed no difference in repertoire similarity, possibly due to limited power.

Reprocessing the 5' RACE reads, TCRdb reports a single entry for every CDR3 protein and omits DNA. In all, the sample yields about 93,000 distinct CDR3 sequences. As concerns this clonotype: The antigen is undetermined.

This CDR3 region has 12 residues. Per the germline V gene, CDR1 is SGHDN and CDR2 is FVKESK. Sequencing was done on a sample of blood. V usage is TRBV14 and J usage is TRBJ2-5; checking the TCRdb D call of TRBD1 is not possible without DNA. The TCR originated in a human donor with ulcerative colitis or Crohn's disease, or a healthy co-twin of an affected twin (not recorded which). This chain's CDR3 is CASSQEGSDKYF.